A single sample gave rise to the 21 T cell receptor beta chains below, sequenced in a study of shared clonotypes between healthy human individuals. The data were produced by immunoSEQ multiplex PCR, yet TCRdb's version contains in-frame clones alone and is incomplete. This table has approximately 2,000,000 clones, about nine tenths appearing once. Sequences were obtained from naive CD4+ T cells from PBMCs. Subset reported: CD45RA+ positively selected. The receptor source for this set is a man younger than 30 in good health. Some clones in this sample may be carry-over from other donors' samples.

The chain couples TRBV12-5 to TRBJ2-3; D remains unclear. Trimming shortened V by 1 base and J by 6 bases, and 11 bases separated the two germline ends. Germline lookup yields CDR1 LGHNT and CDR2 FRNRAP. The CDR3 is made up of 14 amino acids. Here the CDR3 DNA reads TGTGCTAGTGGTTTGGAAGGTAGCCTCGATACGCAGTATTTT. Translation gives CASGLEGSLDTQYF.

With respect to this clone: Other DNA sequences in the sample encode the same CDR3. The chain has TRBV7-3 and TRBJ2-3; 7 nucleotides align to TRBD2. The V and J ends lost 2 bases and 3 bases, in that order; junction bases with no gene match: 2. Germline V gene sequence: CDR1 SGHTA, CDR2 FQGTGA. The CDR3 consists of 14 residues. Here the CDR3 reads CASSLGRETDTQYF. The CDR3 bases are TGTGCCAGCAGCTTAGGGAGGGAAACAGATACGCAGTATTTT. The entire variable domain, with the rest obtained from reference TRBV7-3 and TRBJ2-3, is as follows: GAGVSQTPSNKVTEKGKYVELRCDPISGHTALYWYRQSLGQGPEFLIYFQGTGAADDSGLPNDRFFAVRPEGSVSTLKIQRTERGDSAVYLCASSLGRETDTQYFGPGTRLTVL.

This rearrangement joins TRBV6-6 to TRBJ2-7; no reliable D call. The V end was cut by 0 bases, the J end by 0 bases, with 12 bases between. This CDR3 contains 16 residues. In germline, CDR1 is MNHNY, CDR2 SVGAGI (reference sequence). CDR3 bases: TGTGCCAGCAGTTACTCGAAAACGGTTAGCTCCTACGAGCAGTACTTC. Its translation: CASSYSKTVSSYEQYF.

This sequence joins TRBV5-4 and TRBJ1-4; D call uncertain. CDR3 length equals 13 residues. Germline V gives CDR1 SGHNT, CDR2 YYREEE (reference sequence). Trimming stripped 4 bases from V and 8 bases from J, with 12 bases between. The CDR3 is CASSAVGSEKLFF. The CDR3 DNA reads as TGTGCCAGCAGCGCGGTAGGGAGCGAAAAACTGTTTTTT.

The genes are TRBV9 and TRBJ2-7; 9 bases map to TRBD1. Germline V lookup: CDR1 SGDLS, CDR2 YYNGEE. With V trimmed by 3 bases and J by 1 base, 5 bases remained unmatched. The CDR3 totals 15 residues. The CDR3 region has the DNA TGTGCCAGCAGCGCCGGACAGGGGATTTCCTACGAGCAGTACTTC. Its protein product is CASSAGQGISYEQYF.

The J gene is TRBJ1-1, the V gene TRBV2, with TRBD1 matching over 9 bases. CDR1 and CDR2 from the germline V gene are SNHLY and FYNNEI. V trimming: 7 bases; J trimming: 5 bases; junction bases outside the gene matches: 8. This CDR3 has 14 residues. As DNA, the CDR3 is TGTGCCAGCATCGGCCGGGACAGGGTAACTGAAGCTTTCTTT. This sequence encodes CASIGRDRVTEAFF. Drawing the rest from reference TRBV2 and TRBJ1-1, the complete variable domain is EPEVTQTPSHQVTQMGQEVILRCVPISNHLYFYWYRQILGQKVEFLVSFYNNEISEKSEIFDDQFSVERPDGSNFTLKIRSTKLEDSAMYFCASIGRDRVTEAFFGQGTRLTVV.

The chain links TRBV29-1 to TRBJ1-2; 8 nucleotides line up with TRBD1. Per the germline V gene, CDR1 is SQVTM and CDR2 is ANQGSEA. This CDR3 is built from 13 residues. Trimming cost V 5 bases and J 6 bases; bases outside gene matches: 8. In DNA, the CDR3 is TGCAGCGTTAGGACAGGGTCAGCTGATGGCTACACCTTC. Protein: CSVRTGSADGYTF.

CDR3 in DNA: TGCGCCAGCAGCTTGGCTATCGTCAGGGGTGAGACCCAGTACTTC. Translation gives CASSLAIVRGETQYF. The chain recombines TRBV5-1 with TRBJ2-5; D might be TRBD1 (6 bases). V dropped 0 bases and J dropped 5 bases, with 14 bases sitting between them. The CDR3 loop spans 15 amino acids. Germline V gene lookup returns CDR1 SGHRS and CDR2 YFSETQ.

The genes are TRBV6-5 and TRBJ2-7; no definite D call. The CDR3 sequence is 13 residues long. CDR1 and CDR2 from the germline V gene are MNHEY and SVGAGI. Trimming stripped 5 bases from V and 6 bases from J, with 14 bases between. For the CDR3, the DNA is TGTGCCAGCAGTCCCCCGGGCGGTCGCGAGCAGTACTTC. This translates into CASSPPGGREQYF.

V gene TRBV28 combines with J gene TRBJ2-3; TRBD1 matches 7 bases. CDR1 and CDR2 (germline): MDHEN, SYDVKM. The CDR3 runs 16 residues. The V segment lost 5 bases and the J segment 7 bases; nucleotides outside the gene matches: 15. CDR3 nucleotides: TGTGCCAGCAGTCCCCTGACAGGGATCCGAACATATACGCAGTATTTT. It is translated as CASSPLTGIRTYTQYF.

This chain joins TRBV5-1 and TRBJ2-7, with D possibly TRBD1 on 6 matching bases. CDR1 and CDR2 (germline): SGHRS, YFSETQ. This CDR3 is 16 amino acids long. Trimming stripped 0 bases from V and 2 bases from J, with 15 bases between. CDR3 in DNA: TGCGCCAGCAGCTTGGACGGCTTGAGGGGGACCTACGAGCAGTACTTC. Its translation is CASSLDGLRGTYEQYF.

This clone was detected once. The same CDR3 arises from other DNA sequences in this sample as well. The chain joins TRBV11-2 to TRBJ2-7; possible D gene TRBD1, 5 bases. This CDR3 has 12 residues. V shed 5 bases and J shed 6 bases, with 11 bases lying between them. CDR1 and CDR2 from the germline V gene are SGHAT and FQNNGV. The CDR3 coding sequence is TGTGCCAGCAGCCTAAAAGGGGTCGAGCAGTACTTC. Translated, it gives CASSLKGVEQYF.

This clone was picked up one time. This chain uses TRBV7-2 with TRBJ1-1, with TRBD1 identical over 9 bases. CDR3 length: 14 amino acids. V was pared by 5 bases and J by 4 bases, with 5 bases of the junction left unmatched. CDR1 SGHTA and CDR2 FQGNSA come from the germline V gene. The CDR3 spells CASSTDRGSTEAFF. The CDR3 DNA follows: TGTGCCAGCAGCACCGACAGGGGGAGCACTGAAGCTTTCTTT.

The rearrangement joins TRBV7-3 to TRBJ2-5; D is unresolved. Germline lookup yields CDR1 SGHTA and CDR2 FQGTGA. This CDR3 spans 13 amino acids. Trimming removed 3 bases from V and 4 bases from J, with 9 bases in between. CDR3 DNA: TGTGCCAGCAGCTTGTCGCGTGCAGAGACCCAGTACTTC. Translating it yields CASSLSRAETQYF. The full variable domain, with the rest looked up from reference TRBV7-3 and TRBJ2-5, is GAGVSQTPSNKVTEKGKYVELRCDPISGHTALYWYRQSLGQGPEFLIYFQGTGAADDSGLPNDRFFAVRPEGSVSTLKIQRTERGDSAVYLCASSLSRAETQYFGPGTRLLVL.

As concerns this clone: The sample has other DNA sequences that encode this CDR3 too. The V gene is TRBV19, the J gene TRBJ1-5, with a tentative D call TRBD1 (5 bases). CDR1 and CDR2 from the germline V gene are LNHDA and SQIVND (reference sequence). The CDR3 has 14 residues. The germline V and J ends were trimmed by 3 bases and 4 bases, with 10 bases remaining between them. DNA of the CDR3: TGTGCCAGTAGTATCGTCGGGGGTAATCAGCCCCAGCATTTT. It yields the protein CASSIVGGNQPQHF.

This clone showed up just once. The chain recombines TRBV5-1 with TRBJ2-7; D is unresolved. This CDR3 has 14 amino acids. Germline V CDR1 and CDR2: SGHRS, YFSETQ. Trimming pared 0 bases from V and 3 bases from J, leaving 10 bases between. The CDR3 nucleotides read TGCGCCAGCAGCTTGGCCTCGGTCGTCTACGAGCAGTACTTC. This gives the protein CASSLASVVYEQYF.

Details on this clone: Other DNA sequences in the same sample also yield this CDR3. This sequence joins TRBV28 and TRBJ2-7, with TRBD2 identical over 11 bases. The germline gives CDR1 MDHEN, CDR2 SYDVKM. Trimming took 6 bases from V and 1 from J; bases not matched to a gene: 5. The CDR3 has 15 amino acids. The chain's CDR3 is CASSTTSGSSYEQYF. CDR3 nucleotide sequence: TGTGCCAGCAGCACTACTAGCGGGAGTTCCTACGAGCAGTACTTC.

The genes are TRBV6-5 and TRBJ1-3; no definite D call. There are 14 residues in the CDR3. Germline lookup yields CDR1 MNHEY and CDR2 SVGAGI. Trimming removed 5 bases from V and 0 bases from J, with 8 bases in between. The CDR3, as DNA: TGTGCCAGCAGTGGACGGGACTCTGGAAACACCATATATTTT. This codes for CASSGRDSGNTIYF.

The CDR3 reads CASSLMGDRNEKLFF. Written as DNA, the CDR3 is TGTGCCAGCAGCTTAATGGGGGATAGGAATGAAAAACTGTTTTTT. The chain carries TRBV7-9 and TRBJ1-4; a possible D gene is TRBD1 (5 bases). Per germline, CDR1 SEHNR and CDR2 FQNEAQ (reference sequence). The CDR3 totals 15 residues. The V end lost 2 bases, the J end lost 5 bases, and 12 bases lay between the germline ends.

CDR3 DNA sequence: TGCGCCAGCAGCGAAACCCAAGGGGGCCACACTGAAGCTTTCTTT. Protein sequence: CASSETQGGHTEAFF. This chain uses TRBV5-1 with TRBJ1-1, with 7 bases aligning to TRBD1. Trimming cost V 4 bases and J 3 bases; bases outside gene matches: 9. The CDR3 contains 15 residues. Germline CDR1 is SGHRS and CDR2 is YFSETQ.

Concerning this clone itself: This same CDR3 is encoded by further DNA sequences in the sample. The CDR3 DNA sequence: TGTGCCAGCAGCTTAGAAGGGGGAACTGAAGCTTTCTTT. The encoded protein is CASSLEGGTEAFF. The chain has TRBV7-9 and TRBJ1-1; weak D call: TRBD1 (6 bases). CDR3 size: 13 residues. CDR1 is SEHNR, CDR2 FQNEAQ, per germline (reference sequence). With 1 base removed from V and 5 bases from J, the gap between germline ends came to 8 bases. Drawing the rest from reference TRBV7-9 and TRBJ1-1, the complete variable domain is DTGVSQNPRHKITKRGQNVTFRCDPISEHNRLYWYRQTLGQGPEFLTYFQNEAQLEKSRLLSDRFSAERPKGSFSTLEIQRTEQGDSAMYLCASSLEGGTEAFFGQGTRLTVV.